This T cell receptor beta chain was documented in a study of T cell changes during pregnancy in multiple sclerosis. Repertoires were generated with immunoSEQ multiplex PCR, while TCRdb's copy carries only in-frame clones and drops some. The sample yields about 28,000 clones, just over 90% seen once. From germline, CDR1 is MDHEN and CDR2 SYDVKM. Trimming removed 5 bases at V and 6 bases at J, with 16 bases between. The CDR3 consists of 14 residues. The sequence came from a female donor with multiple sclerosis, enrolled in a pregnancy study. The chain uses TRBV28 and TRBJ2-5; TRBD2 is a possible D gene (5 bases). The material was CD8+ T cells from peripheral blood mononuclear cells, obtained before pregnancy. CDR3 sequence reads: CASSTPRRRQTQYF. The CDR3 DNA sequence: TGTGCCAGCAGTACCCCGCGGAGGCGCCAGACCCAGTACTTC.